A single sample is the source of the 30 T cell receptor beta chains below, sequenced in a study of shared clonotypes between healthy human individuals. Assay used: immunoSEQ multiplex PCR; TCRdb lists only in-frame clones, some missing. The table has millions of clones, 85% to 95% seen once; the top ten hold 0.13%. The material sequenced was naive CD4+ T cells sorted from blood. Subset given: CD45RA+ positively selected. The source is a man aged 18 to 29 in good health.

This clone has only one observation. V gene TRBV6-1 combines with J gene TRBJ1-5; 10 bases align to TRBD1. The germline CDR1 and CDR2 sequences are MNHNS and SASEGT. V trimming: 4 bases; J trimming: 0 bases; junction bases outside the gene matches: 9. The CDR3 spans 18 residues. The CDR3 coding sequence is TGTGCCAGCAGTGGAATACGACAGGGGGCGGTTAGCAATCAGCCCCAGCATTTT. Its protein product is CASSGIRQGAVSNQPQHF.

The V gene is TRBV2, the J gene TRBJ2-1, with 7 bases fitting TRBD2. Germline trimming cut 2 bases from V and 0 bases from J; bases unmatched to any gene: 1. The length of the CDR3 is 15 residues. Germline CDR1 is SNHLY and CDR2 is FYNNEI. CDR3 coding DNA: TGTGCCAGCAGTGAACGGACTAGCTCCTACAATGAGCAGTTCTTC. Encoded protein: CASSERTSSYNEQFF.

This chain links TRBV29-1 with TRBJ2-1, with D maybe TRBD1 (6 bases). Trimming stripped 6 bases from V and 8 bases from J, with 14 bases between. Germline V lookup: CDR1 SQVTM, CDR2 ANQGSEA. The CDR3 has 12 residues. The CDR3 DNA reads as TGCAGCGTGAACCAACAGGGCTATGAGCAGTTCTTC. Translating gives CSVNQQGYEQFF.

A note on this clone: Additional DNA sequences in this sample encode the identical CDR3. J is TRBJ2-7 and V is TRBV6-5; perhaps TRBD1 as D (6 bases). Germline CDR1 is MNHEY and CDR2 is SVGAGI. This CDR3 has 14 residues. V shed 0 bases and J shed 2 bases, with 8 bases lying between them. CDR3 in DNA: TGTGCCAGCAGTTACTCGAAGGGGGCCTACGAGCAGTACTTC. Translating gives CASSYSKGAYEQYF.

V and J are TRBV7-9 and TRBJ2-7; D is undetermined. The CDR3 extends over 14 amino acids. V lost 5 bases to trimming and J lost 4 bases, with 15 bases between them. From germline, CDR1 is SEHNR and CDR2 FQNEAQ (reference sequence). This CDR3 reads CASSAPYRQYEQYF. CDR3 bases: TGTGCCAGCAGCGCACCCTACCGGCAATACGAGCAGTACTTC.

The chain combines TRBV6-5 with TRBJ2-7, with TRBD1 matching 9 bases. The CDR3 sequence is 14 residues long. CDR1 and CDR2 (germline): MNHEY, SVGAGI. Losses at the gene ends were 5 bases for V and 12 bases for J; bases not matched to a gene: 14. The CDR3 sequence is CASSQMRTGTGPYF. CDR3 nucleotide sequence: TGTGCCAGCAGTCAGATGAGAACCGGGACAGGGCCGTACTTC.

The chain carries TRBV19 and TRBJ1-1; 8 bases align to TRBD1. The CDR3 extends over 15 amino acids. V trimming: 4 bases; J trimming: 0 bases; junction bases outside the gene matches: 4. Per germline, CDR1 LNHDA and CDR2 SQIVND (reference sequence). The CDR3, as DNA: TGTGCCAGTAGTACCTCGACAGGGGTGAACACTGAAGCTTTCTTT. As protein: CASSTSTGVNTEAFF.

V is TRBV30 and J is TRBJ2-1; the D gene is possibly TRBD1 (5 bases). Germline V gene data show CDR1 as GTSNPN and CDR2 as SVGIG (reference sequence). This CDR3 spans 12 amino acids. The V end was cut by 1 base, the J end by 13 bases, with 14 bases between. DNA for the CDR3: TGTGCCTGGAGTGACCTCCGTAGGGGACAGTTCTTC. Translating it yields CAWSDLRRGQFF. Full variable domain (missing parts from reference TRBV30 and TRBJ2-1): SQTIHQWPATLVQPVGSPLSLECTVEGTSNPNLYWYRQAAGRGLQLLFYSVGIGQISSEVPQNLSASRPQDRQFILSSKKLLLSDSGFYLCAWSDLRRGQFFGPGTRLTVL.

V usage is TRBV6-5 and J usage is TRBJ2-7; D is ambiguous. Germline V gives CDR1 MNHEY, CDR2 SVGAGI. Deletions cut 5 bases from V and 6 bases from J, with 20 bases between. This CDR3 contains 15 residues. The CDR3 bases are TGTGCCAGCAGTCGCGGATCCGAGAACCCGCGCGAGCAGTACTTC. This gives the protein CASSRGSENPREQYF.

J is TRBJ2-7 and V is TRBV5-1, with 12 bases that match TRBD2. Germline CDR1 reads SGHRS; CDR2 reads YFSETQ. The CDR3 has 16 amino acids. The V gene end was trimmed by 4 bases and the J gene end by 0 bases; junction bases not matched to a gene: 5. The CDR3 sequence is CASSQTSGGLSYEQYF. CDR3 DNA sequence: TGCGCCAGCAGCCAGACTAGCGGGGGCCTCTCCTACGAGCAGTACTTC.

CDR3 sequence reads: CASSLLGQGYEQYF. CDR3 DNA sequence: TGTGCCAGCAGCTTACTCGGGCAGGGTTACGAGCAGTACTTC. This chain joins TRBV7-2 and TRBJ2-7; tentatively, D is TRBD1 (5 bases). Germline CDR1 and CDR2: SGHTA and FQGNSA. The CDR3 is 14 residues long. V lost 2 bases and J 4 bases, leaving 12 bases between the germline ends.

This chain uses TRBV19 with TRBJ2-3; no reliable D call. The CDR3 is made up of 12 amino acids. V dropped 3 bases and J dropped 6 bases, with 7 bases sitting between them. Germline values: CDR1 LNHDA, CDR2 SQIVND (reference sequence). The CDR3 sequence: CASSIGFDTQYF. In nucleotides, the CDR3 is TGTGCCAGTAGTATCGGGTTCGATACGCAGTATTTT.

V gene TRBV5-4 combines with J gene TRBJ1-2; TRBD1 matches 12 bases. Germline V gene data show CDR1 as SGHNT and CDR2 as YYREEE (reference sequence). The CDR3 has 15 amino acids. The junction had 3 bases not matched to a gene; V was cut back by 2 bases and J by 4 bases. In nucleotides, the CDR3 is TGTGCCAGCAGCTTCCCGGGACAGGGGGCCTATGGCTACACCTTC. It is translated as CASSFPGQGAYGYTF. The full variable domain, completed using reference TRBV5-4 and TRBJ1-2, is ETGVTQSPTHLIKTRGQQVTLRCSSQSGHNTVSWYQQALGQGPQFIFQYYREEENGRGNFPPRFSGLQFPNYSSELNVNALELDDSALYLCASSFPGQGAYGYTFGSGTRLTVV.

CDR3 coding DNA: TGTGCCAGCAGCGTGGCTTCGGCCTACAATGAGCAGTTCTTC. Residues: CASSVASAYNEQFF. The V and J genes are TRBV9 and TRBJ2-1; D is unclear. Trimming left V 2 bases short and J 2 bases short, with 8 bases between. CDR1 and CDR2 (germline): SGDLS, YYNGEE. This CDR3 comprises 14 residues.

J is TRBJ1-2 and V is TRBV28; TRBD1 might be the D (5 bases). The CDR3 has 15 residues. Germline lookup yields CDR1 MDHEN and CDR2 SYDVKM. V was pared by 4 bases and J by 4 bases, with 16 bases between. CDR3 in DNA: TGTGCCAGCAGTTCCCCGGGCAGGGCTCCCTATGGCTACACCTTC. It codes for CASSSPGRAPYGYTF.

The rearrangement joins TRBV10-2 to TRBJ2-5, with TRBD2 as a possible D gene (6 bases). Germline V lookup: CDR1 WSHSY, CDR2 SAAADI. The V gene lost 3 bases and the J gene lost 4 bases, with 12 bases spanning the gap. There are 14 residues in the CDR3. CDR3 loop: CASSEGAGRETQYF. The CDR3 DNA reads as TGCGCCAGCAGTGAAGGAGCGGGTCGAGAGACCCAGTACTTC.

This clone was counted a single time. The rearrangement joins TRBV29-1 to TRBJ2-1, with D perhaps assigned TRBD1 or TRBD2 (7 bases each). V was trimmed by 7 bases and J by 4 bases, leaving 14 bases between them. Germline CDR1 SQVTM, CDR2 ANQGSEA. This CDR3 spans 13 amino acids. This CDR3 reads CSARQGGYNEQFF. CDR3 DNA: TGCAGCGCCCGACAGGGAGGGTACAATGAGCAGTTCTTC.

The J gene is TRBJ1-2, the V gene TRBV29-1, with D maybe TRBD1 (5 bases). There are 12 residues in the CDR3. The germline V gene encodes CDR1 SQVTM and CDR2 ANQGSEA. The V and J ends lost 5 bases and 4 bases respectively, with 11 bases between them. The CDR3 spells CSVSEGRYGYTF. CDR3 DNA: TGCAGCGTTTCTGAGGGGCGCTATGGCTACACCTTC.

J is TRBJ1-6 and V is TRBV5-4, with TRBD1 identical over 9 bases. Germline trimming cut 4 bases from V and 6 bases from J; bases unmatched to any gene: 2. Germline lookup yields CDR1 SGHNT and CDR2 YYREEE (reference sequence). This CDR3 has 14 amino acids. The CDR3 DNA sequence: TGTGCCAGCAGCGCGACAGGGGGTAATTCACCCCTCCACTTT. Residues: CASSATGGNSPLHF. The full variable domain, in which reference TRBV5-4 and TRBJ1-6 provide the parts outside the CDR3, is ETGVTQSPTHLIKTRGQQVTLRCSSQSGHNTVSWYQQALGQGPQFIFQYYREEENGRGNFPPRFSGLQFPNYSSELNVNALELDDSALYLCASSATGGNSPLHFGNGTRLTVT.

The chain joins TRBV5-6 to TRBJ1-3; D perhaps matches TRBD1 (5 bases). Germline V gene data show CDR1 as SGHDT and CDR2 as YYEEEE. Trimming took 3 bases from V and 0 from J, leaving 10 bases between them. The CDR3 is made up of 15 amino acids. CDR3 region: CASSYRRPSGNTIYF. The CDR3 nucleotides are TGTGCCAGCAGCTACAGGCGGCCCTCTGGAAACACCATATATTTT.

The CDR3 nucleotides read TGTGCCAGCAGGAAACTAGCGGGGGGGCCGATTGGCAATGAGCAGTTCTTC. Translation gives CASRKLAGGPIGNEQFF. The chain has TRBV11-2 and TRBJ2-1; TRBD2 agrees at 13 bases. The CDR3 is 17 residues long. With V trimmed by 6 bases and J by 6 bases, 11 bases remained unmatched. Germline-derived CDR1 and CDR2 are SGHAT and FQNNGV.

V usage is TRBV5-1 and J usage is TRBJ2-7, with D hard to call. Germline CDR1 reads SGHRS; CDR2 reads YFSETQ. Trimming stripped 4 bases from V and 4 bases from J, with 18 bases between. This CDR3 has 15 residues. In DNA form, the CDR3 reads TGCGCCAGCAGCCCGAGCCAGCCGGGTTTATACGAGCAGTACTTC. Its protein product is CASSPSQPGLYEQYF. Full variable domain (remainder filled in from reference TRBV5-1 and TRBJ2-7): KAGVTQTPRYLIKTRGQQVTLSCSPISGHRSVSWYQQTPGQGLQFLFEYFSETQRNKGNFPGRFSGRQFSNSRSEMNVSTLELGDSALYLCASSPSQPGLYEQYFGPGTRLTVT.

The chain carries TRBV10-2 and TRBJ2-2; tentatively, D is TRBD2 (5 bases). Germline-derived CDR1 and CDR2 are WSHSY and SAAADI. V was trimmed by 9 bases and J by 4 bases, leaving 15 bases between them. This CDR3 has 14 residues. CDR3 sequence (DNA): TGCGCCAGTCGGGCCACCGAGGGCACCGGGGAGCTGTTTTTT. It yields the protein CASRATEGTGELFF.

A word on this clone: The same CDR3 arises from other DNA sequences in this sample as well. J is TRBJ2-7 and V is TRBV5-1, with 13 bases identical to TRBD2. Losses at the gene ends were 3 bases for V and 4 bases for J; bases not matched to a gene: 1. The CDR3 has 14 amino acids. Per germline, CDR1 SGHRS and CDR2 YFSETQ. The CDR3 DNA reads as TGCGCCAGCAGCTGGGGACTAGCGGGGTACGAGCAGTACTTC. Translated, it gives CASSWGLAGYEQYF. The full variable domain, with the rest looked up from reference TRBV5-1 and TRBJ2-7, is KAGVTQTPRYLIKTRGQQVTLSCSPISGHRSVSWYQQTPGQGLQFLFEYFSETQRNKGNFPGRFSGRQFSNSRSEMNVSTLELGDSALYLCASSWGLAGYEQYFGPGTRLTVT.

The CDR3 sequence is CASSSGSDTEAFF. The DNA of the CDR3 is TGCGCCAGCAGCTCGGGCTCGGACACTGAAGCTTTCTTT. The chain carries TRBV5-1 and TRBJ1-1; D remains ambiguous. V lost 3 bases and J lost 3, with 9 bases in between. Germline V gene sequence: CDR1 SGHRS, CDR2 YFSETQ. This CDR3 is 13 amino acids long.

This chain links TRBV9 with TRBJ2-7, with TRBD1 matching over 8 bases. The CDR3 loop spans 15 amino acids. CDR1 is SGDLS and CDR2 is YYNGEE in the germline V gene. After removal of 0 bases from V and 0 bases from J, the junction contained 2 bases not matched to a gene. The CDR3 is CASSVGTGPSYEQYF. In nucleotides, the CDR3 is TGTGCCAGCAGCGTAGGGACAGGGCCCTCCTACGAGCAGTACTTC. Complete variable domain (other parts from reference TRBV9 and TRBJ2-7): DSGVTQTPKHLITATGQRVTLRCSPRSGDLSVYWYQQSLDQGLQFLIQYYNGEERAKGNILERFSAQQFPDLHSELNLSSLELGDSALYFCASSVGTGPSYEQYFGPGTRLTVT.

V usage is TRBV28 and J usage is TRBJ2-7; 8 bases align to TRBD1. Trimming took 0 bases from V and 0 from J; bases not matched to a gene: 1. The CDR3 spans 15 residues. The germline CDR1 and CDR2 sequences are MDHEN and SYDVKM. The CDR3, as DNA: TGTGCCAGCAGTTTATGGGACAGGGCCTCCTACGAGCAGTACTTC. It specifies CASSLWDRASYEQYF.

The V gene is TRBV5-8, the J gene TRBJ2-5; TRBD2 might be the D (5 bases). The CDR3 covers 15 residues. With 0 bases removed from V and 5 bases from J, the gap between germline ends came to 14 bases. Germline V gives CDR1 SGHTS, CDR2 YDEGEE. The CDR3 sequence is CASSLAGGRVETQYF. The CDR3 DNA follows: TGTGCCAGCAGCTTGGCCGGAGGTAGGGTGGAGACCCAGTACTTC.

The rearrangement links TRBV28 to TRBJ1-5; the D gene is possibly TRBD1 (6 bases). CDR1 and CDR2 from the germline V gene are MDHEN and SYDVKM. Trimming removed 5 bases at V and 1 base at J, with 18 bases between. This CDR3 region has 17 residues. The CDR3: CASSRTGTSWSNQPQHF. As DNA, the CDR3 is TGTGCCAGCAGTCGGACCGGGACATCATGGAGCAATCAGCCCCAGCATTTT.

The count of this clone is one. In DNA, the CDR3 is TGTGCCAGCAGTGATTGGGCCGACTACGAGCAGTACTTC. Its protein is CASSDWADYEQYF. The V gene is TRBV2, the J gene TRBJ2-7; no reliable D call. Trimming shortened V by 3 bases and J by 3 bases, and 9 bases separated the two germline ends. The CDR3 covers 13 residues. The germline gives CDR1 SNHLY, CDR2 FYNNEI.